This is a list of T cell receptor beta chains from one sample in a study of blood T cell repertoires in COVID-19. Assay used: immunoSEQ multiplex PCR; TCRdb lists only in-frame clones, some missing. The data show 110,000 to 150,000 clones, almost 80% seen once. Sequencing used peripheral blood. These TCRs come from a man in his forties or fifties with active or convalescent COVID-19. CDR3s include the opening cysteine and the closing phenylalanine or tryptophan. The order of the fields is V gene, clone size, D gene, J gene, CDR3 protein, CDR3 DNA. The D gene is left open where the match is weak. Clone size appears in some rows only: once, few, many, or a class for an expanded clone.

TRBV10-3	few	-	TRBJ2-7	CAISDQGRVNEQYF	TGTGCCATCAGTGACCAGGGGAGGGTGAACGAGCAGTACTTC
TRBV9	few	TRBD2	TRBJ2-3	CASSELAGGSTDTQYF	TGTGCCAGCAGCGAATTAGCGGGAGGGAGCACAGATACGCAGTATTTT
TRBV2	-	TRBD1	TRBJ2-3	CASTLDRGGTDTQYF	TGTGCCAGCACCTTGGACAGGGGGGGGACAGATACGCAGTATTTT
TRBV6-6	-	-	TRBJ2-7	CASSYDRPYEQYF	TGTGCCAGCAGTTACGACAGACCCTACGAGCAGTACTTC
TRBV15	-	-	TRBJ2-6	CATSRLSSSGANVLTF	TGTGCCACCAGCAGATTGTCGAGCTCTGGGGCCAACGTCCTGACTTTC
TRBV19	few	-	TRBJ2-2	CASSPALAALTGELFF	TGTGCCAGTAGTCCGGCGTTAGCGGCCCTCACCGGGGAGCTGTTTTTT
TRBV7-2	-	-	TRBJ2-3	CASSLVGAADTQYF	TGTGCCAGCAGCTTAGTCGGAGCAGCAGATACGCAGTATTTT
TRBV11-2	once	TRBD1	TRBJ2-5	CASSWGTGSLETQYF	TGTGCCAGCAGCTGGGGGACAGGGTCTTTGGAGACCCAGTACTTC
TRBV5-1	-	-	TRBJ2-1	CASHGARSYNEQFF	TGCGCCAGCCACGGAGCCCGCTCCTACAATGAGCAGTTCTTC
TRBV19	-	TRBD2	TRBJ2-1	CASSGGGRISEQFF	TGTGCCAGTAGTGGTGGCGGGAGGATCTCTGAGCAGTTCTTC
TRBV10-3	-	TRBD1	TRBJ1-5	CAISEGTGLLGNQPQHF	TGTGCCATCAGTGAGGGGACAGGGCTCCTCGGCAATCAGCCCCAGCATTTT